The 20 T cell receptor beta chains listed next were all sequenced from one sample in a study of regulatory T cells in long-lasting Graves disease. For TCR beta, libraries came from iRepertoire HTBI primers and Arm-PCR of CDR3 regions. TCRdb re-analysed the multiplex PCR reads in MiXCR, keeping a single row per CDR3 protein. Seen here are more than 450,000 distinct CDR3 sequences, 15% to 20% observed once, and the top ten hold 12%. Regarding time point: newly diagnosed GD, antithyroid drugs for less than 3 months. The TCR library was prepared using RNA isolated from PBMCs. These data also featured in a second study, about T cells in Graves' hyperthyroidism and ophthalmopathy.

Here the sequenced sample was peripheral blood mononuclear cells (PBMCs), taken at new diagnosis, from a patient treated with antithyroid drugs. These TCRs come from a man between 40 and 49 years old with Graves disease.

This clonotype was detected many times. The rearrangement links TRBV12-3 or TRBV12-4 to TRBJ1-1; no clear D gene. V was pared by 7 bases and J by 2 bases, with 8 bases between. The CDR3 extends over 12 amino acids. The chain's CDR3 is CASKPANTEAFF. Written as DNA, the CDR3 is TGTGCCAGCAAGCCAGCAAACACTGAAGCTTTCTTT.

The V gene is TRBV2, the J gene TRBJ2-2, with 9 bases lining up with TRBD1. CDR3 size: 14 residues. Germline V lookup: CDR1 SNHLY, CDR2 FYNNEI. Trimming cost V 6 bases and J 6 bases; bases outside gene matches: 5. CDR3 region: CASRGDRASGELFF. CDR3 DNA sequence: TGTGCCAGCAGGGGGGACAGGGCATCCGGGGAGCTGTTTTTT.

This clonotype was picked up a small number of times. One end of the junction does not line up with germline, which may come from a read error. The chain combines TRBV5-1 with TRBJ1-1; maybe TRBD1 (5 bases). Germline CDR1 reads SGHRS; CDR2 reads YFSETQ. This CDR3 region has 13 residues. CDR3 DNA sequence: TGTGCCAGCACCCCCCGGGGGTACACTGAAGCTTTCTTT. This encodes CASTPRGYTEAFF.

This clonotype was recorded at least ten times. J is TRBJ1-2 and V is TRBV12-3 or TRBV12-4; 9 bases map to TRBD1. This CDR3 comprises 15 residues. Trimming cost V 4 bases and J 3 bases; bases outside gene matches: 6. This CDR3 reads CASSSTGGADYGYTF. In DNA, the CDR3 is TGTGCCAGCAGTTCAACAGGGGGCGCGGACTATGGCTACACCTTC.

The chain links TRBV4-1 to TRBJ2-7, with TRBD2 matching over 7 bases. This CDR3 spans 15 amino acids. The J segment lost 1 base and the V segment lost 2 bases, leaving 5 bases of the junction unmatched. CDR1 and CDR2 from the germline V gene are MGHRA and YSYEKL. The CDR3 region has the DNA TGCGCCAGCAGCCAACGGTTAGCGGGTTCCTACGAGCAGTACTTC. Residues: CASSQRLAGSYEQYF.

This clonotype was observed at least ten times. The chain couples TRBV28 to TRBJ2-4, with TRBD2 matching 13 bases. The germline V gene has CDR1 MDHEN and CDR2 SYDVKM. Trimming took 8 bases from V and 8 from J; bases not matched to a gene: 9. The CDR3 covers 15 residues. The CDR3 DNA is TGTGCCAGCCAGAGGACTAGCGGGAGTCGGGACATTCAGTACTTC. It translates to CASQRTSGSRDIQYF. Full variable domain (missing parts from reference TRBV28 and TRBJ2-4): DVKVTQSSRYLVKRTGEKVFLECVQDMDHENMFWYRQDPGLGLRLIYFSYDVKMKEKGDIPEGYSVSREKKERFSLILESASTNQTSMYLCASQRTSGSRDIQYFGAGTRLSVL.

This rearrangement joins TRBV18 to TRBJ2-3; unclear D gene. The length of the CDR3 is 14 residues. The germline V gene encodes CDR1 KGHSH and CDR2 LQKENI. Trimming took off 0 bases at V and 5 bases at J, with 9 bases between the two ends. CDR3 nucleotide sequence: TGTGCCAGCTCACCACCGAATGGCCGAGATACGCAGTATTTT. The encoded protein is CASSPPNGRDTQYF.

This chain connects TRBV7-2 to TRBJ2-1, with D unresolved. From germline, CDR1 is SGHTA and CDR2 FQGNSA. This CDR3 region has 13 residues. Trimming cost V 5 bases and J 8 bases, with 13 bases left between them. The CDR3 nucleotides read TGTGCCAGCAGCCCTCACCCTAGGGATGAGCAGTTCTTC. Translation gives CASSPHPRDEQFF.

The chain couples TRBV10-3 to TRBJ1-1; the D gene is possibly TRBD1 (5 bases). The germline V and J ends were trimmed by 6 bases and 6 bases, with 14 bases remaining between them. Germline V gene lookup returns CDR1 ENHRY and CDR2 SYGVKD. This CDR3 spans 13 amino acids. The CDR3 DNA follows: TGTGCCATCAGGCAGGACATCCGAGCTGAAGCTTTCTTT. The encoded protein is CAIRQDIRAEAFF.

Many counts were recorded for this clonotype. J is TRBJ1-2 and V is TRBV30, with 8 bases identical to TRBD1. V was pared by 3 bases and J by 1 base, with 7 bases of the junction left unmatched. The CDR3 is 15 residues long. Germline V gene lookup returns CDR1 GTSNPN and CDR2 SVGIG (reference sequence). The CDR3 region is CAWRDRAAGNYGYTF. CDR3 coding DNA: TGTGCCTGGAGGGACAGGGCGGCGGGTAACTATGGCTACACCTTC.

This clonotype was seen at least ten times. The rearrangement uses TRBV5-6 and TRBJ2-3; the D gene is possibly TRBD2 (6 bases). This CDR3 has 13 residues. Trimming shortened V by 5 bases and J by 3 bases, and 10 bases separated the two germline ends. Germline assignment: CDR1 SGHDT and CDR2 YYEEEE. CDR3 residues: CASRRRGTDTQYF. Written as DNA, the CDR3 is TGTGCCAGCAGGCGGAGGGGTACAGATACGCAGTATTTT.

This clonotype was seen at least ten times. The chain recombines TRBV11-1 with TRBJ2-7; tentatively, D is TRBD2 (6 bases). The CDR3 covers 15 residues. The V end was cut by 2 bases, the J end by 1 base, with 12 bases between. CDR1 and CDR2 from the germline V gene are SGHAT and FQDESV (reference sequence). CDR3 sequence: CASSLFLGGSYEQYF. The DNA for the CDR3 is TGTGCCAGCAGCTTATTCCTTGGAGGGTCCTACGAGCAGTACTTC. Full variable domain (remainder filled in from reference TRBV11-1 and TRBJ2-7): EAEVAQSPRYKITEKSQAVAFWCDPISGHATLYWYRQILGQGPELLVQFQDESVVDDSQLPKDRFSAERLKGVDSTLKIQPAELGDSAMYLCASSLFLGGSYEQYFGPGTRLTVT.

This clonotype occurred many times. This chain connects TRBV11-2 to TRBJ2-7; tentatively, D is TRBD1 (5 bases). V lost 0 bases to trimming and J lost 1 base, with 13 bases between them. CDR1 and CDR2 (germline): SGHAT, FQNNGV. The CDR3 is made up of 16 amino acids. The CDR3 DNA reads TGTGCCAGCAGCTTAGACCGCCCCCAGGGATCCTACGAGCAGTACTTC. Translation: CASSLDRPQGSYEQYF. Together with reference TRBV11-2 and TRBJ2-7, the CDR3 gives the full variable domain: EAGVAQSPRYKIIEKRQSVAFWCNPISGHATLYWYQQILGQGPKLLIQFQNNGVVDDSQLPKDRFSAERLKGVDSTLKIQPAKLEDSAVYLCASSLDRPQGSYEQYFGPGTRLTVT.

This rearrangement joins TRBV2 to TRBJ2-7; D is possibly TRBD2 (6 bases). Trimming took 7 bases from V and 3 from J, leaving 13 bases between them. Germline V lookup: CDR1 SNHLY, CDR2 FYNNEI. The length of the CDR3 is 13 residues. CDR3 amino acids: CASTATEGYEQYF. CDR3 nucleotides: TGTGCCAGCACGGCCACGGAGGGCTACGAGCAGTACTTC.

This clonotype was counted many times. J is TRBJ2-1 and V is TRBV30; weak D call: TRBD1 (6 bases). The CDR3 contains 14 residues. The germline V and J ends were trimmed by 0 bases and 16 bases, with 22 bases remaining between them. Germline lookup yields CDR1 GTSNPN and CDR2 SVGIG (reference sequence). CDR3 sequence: CAWSVRQGQRGSFF. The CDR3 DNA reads TGTGCCTGGAGTGTACGGCAGGGGCAGAGAGGTAGTTTCTTC.

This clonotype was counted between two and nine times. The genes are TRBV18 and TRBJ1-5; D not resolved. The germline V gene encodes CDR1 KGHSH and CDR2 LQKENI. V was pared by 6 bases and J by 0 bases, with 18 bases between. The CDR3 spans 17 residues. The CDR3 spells CASSQVDGKYSNQPQHF. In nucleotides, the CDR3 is TGTGCCAGCTCCCAAGTAGACGGGAAGTATAGCAATCAGCCCCAGCATTTT.

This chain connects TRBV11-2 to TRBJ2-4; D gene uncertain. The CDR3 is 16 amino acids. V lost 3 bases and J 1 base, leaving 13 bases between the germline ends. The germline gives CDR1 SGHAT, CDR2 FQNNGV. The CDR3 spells CASSFTWKEAKNIQYF. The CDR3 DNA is TGTGCCAGCAGCTTCACATGGAAAGAGGCCAAAAACATTCAGTACTTC. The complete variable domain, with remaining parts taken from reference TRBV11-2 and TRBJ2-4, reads EAGVAQSPRYKIIEKRQSVAFWCNPISGHATLYWYQQILGQGPKLLIQFQNNGVVDDSQLPKDRFSAERLKGVDSTLKIQPAKLEDSAVYLCASSFTWKEAKNIQYFGAGTRLSVL.

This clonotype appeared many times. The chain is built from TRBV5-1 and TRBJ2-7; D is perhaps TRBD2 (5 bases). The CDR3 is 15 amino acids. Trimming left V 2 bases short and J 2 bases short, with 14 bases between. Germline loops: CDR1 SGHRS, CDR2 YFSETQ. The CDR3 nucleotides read TGCGCCAGCAGCTTTAAGCCGGACTTCACCTACGAGCAGTACTTC. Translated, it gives CASSFKPDFTYEQYF.

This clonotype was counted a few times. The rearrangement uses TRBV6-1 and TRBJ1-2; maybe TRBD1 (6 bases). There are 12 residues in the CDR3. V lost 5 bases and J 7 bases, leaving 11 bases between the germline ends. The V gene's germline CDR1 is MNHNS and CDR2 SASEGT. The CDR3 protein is CASSKGGSGYTF. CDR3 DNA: TGTGCCAGCAGTAAAGGGGGTTCTGGCTACACCTTC.

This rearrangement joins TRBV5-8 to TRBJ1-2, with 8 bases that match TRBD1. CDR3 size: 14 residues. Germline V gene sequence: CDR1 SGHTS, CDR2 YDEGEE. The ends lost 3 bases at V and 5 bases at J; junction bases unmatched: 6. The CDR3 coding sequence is TGTGCCAGCAGCTCACCAGGGGGCAATTATGGCTACACCTTC. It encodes CASSSPGGNYGYTF.